The rows below give T cell receptor beta chains drawn from one sample of a study of cytomegalovirus exposure and HLA in healthy donors. Repertoires were generated with immunoSEQ multiplex PCR, while TCRdb's copy carries only in-frame clones and drops some. The table shows about 170,000 clones, with about 88% occurring only once. Sequences were obtained from PBMCs. Receptor source: a man aged 18 to 30 in good health and CMV-seropositive. Each CDR3 is given with its conserved first and last residue. A D gene is named only where the DNA matches it firmly. Some rows mark clone size as missing; the rest say once, few, many or name a class of expanded clone.

d_gene: NA; abundance: once; v_gene: TRBV15; j_gene: TRBJ1-5; CDR3aa: CATSRGGREPQHF; CDR3nt: TGTGCCACCAGCAGAGGGGGGAGGGAGCCCCAGCATTTT
d_gene: TRBD1; abundance: once; v_gene: TRBV4-1; j_gene: TRBJ2-2; CDR3aa: CASSFRQGVSLNTGELFF; CDR3nt: TGCGCCAGCAGCTTTCGACAGGGCGTTTCCCTAAACACCGGGGAGCTGTTTTTT
d_gene: NA; abundance: NA; v_gene: TRBV6-1; j_gene: TRBJ1-5; CDR3aa: CASRTGLNQPQHF; CDR3nt: TGTGCCAGCAGGACAGGACTCAATCAGCCCCAGCATTTT
d_gene: TRBD1; abundance: NA; v_gene: TRBV7-3; j_gene: TRBJ1-1; CDR3aa: CASSLAGGDEAFF; CDR3nt: TGTGCCAGCAGCTTAGCAGGGGGAGATGAAGCTTTCTTT
d_gene: TRBD1; abundance: NA; v_gene: TRBV29-1; j_gene: TRBJ2-7; CDR3aa: CSVSGTGAYEQYF; CDR3nt: TGCAGCGTGTCCGGGACAGGAGCCTACGAGCAGTACTTC
d_gene: TRBD1; abundance: few; v_gene: TRBV30; j_gene: TRBJ1-2; CDR3aa: CAWGRDRPYGYTF; CDR3nt: TGTGCCTGGGGAAGGGACAGGCCCTATGGCTACACCTTC
d_gene: TRBD1; abundance: NA; v_gene: TRBV5-1; j_gene: TRBJ2-1; CDR3aa: CASSLGQGYYNEQFF; CDR3nt: TGCGCCAGCAGCTTGGGACAGGGATATTACAATGAGCAGTTCTTC
d_gene: NA; abundance: NA; v_gene: TRBV19; j_gene: TRBJ1-1; CDR3aa: CASSPLQVDTEAFF; CDR3nt: TGTGCCAGTAGTCCATTACAGGTTGACACTGAAGCTTTCTTT
d_gene: NA; abundance: few; v_gene: TRBV19; j_gene: TRBJ1-1; CDR3aa: CASGGARPEAFF; CDR3nt: TGTGCCAGTGGCGGCGCTAGGCCTGAAGCTTTCTTT
d_gene: NA; abundance: NA; v_gene: TRBV29-1; j_gene: TRBJ1-2; CDR3aa: CSVVGNRANYGYTF; CDR3nt: TGCAGCGTTGTGGGTAACAGGGCTAACTATGGCTACACCTTC
d_gene: TRBD1; abundance: NA; v_gene: TRBV4-2; j_gene: TRBJ2-5; CDR3aa: CASSQAQGQGAWEQYF; CDR3nt: TGTGCCAGCAGCCAGGCCCAAGGACAGGGGGCCTGGGAGCAGTACTTC
d_gene: NA; abundance: NA; v_gene: TRBV19; j_gene: TRBJ2-3; CDR3aa: CASSRSRSSTDTQYF; CDR3nt: TGTGCCAGTAGTAGGTCGAGGTCTAGCACAGATACGCAGTATTTT
d_gene: NA; abundance: NA; v_gene: TRBV7-9; j_gene: TRBJ1-1; CDR3aa: CASSSPGGRVNTEAFF; CDR3nt: TGTGCCAGCAGCTCCCCCGGCGGTCGGGTGAACACTGAAGCTTTCTTT
d_gene: NA; abundance: NA; v_gene: TRBV5-8; j_gene: TRBJ1-1; CDR3aa: CASSRGGRLTEAFF; CDR3nt: TGTGCCAGCAGCCGCGGGGGGCGGTTGACTGAAGCTTTCTTT
d_gene: NA; abundance: NA; v_gene: TRBV7-2; j_gene: TRBJ2-7; CDR3aa: CASSLGWGDEQYF; CDR3nt: TGTGCCAGCAGCTTGGGGTGGGGAGACGAGCAGTACTTC
d_gene: NA; abundance: NA; v_gene: TRBV10-3; j_gene: TRBJ2-2; CDR3aa: CAISDGLNTGELFF; CDR3nt: TGTGCCATCAGTGACGGACTAAACACCGGGGAGCTGTTTTTT
d_gene: NA; abundance: NA; v_gene: TRBV7-2; j_gene: TRBJ1-2; CDR3aa: CASSLDRGKYGYTF; CDR3nt: TGTGCCAGCAGCTTAGATAGGGGGAAGTATGGCTACACCTTC
d_gene: NA; abundance: NA; v_gene: TRBV15; j_gene: TRBJ1-3; CDR3aa: CATSRDRADTIYF; CDR3nt: TGTGCCACCAGCAGGGACCGAGCGGACACCATATATTTT
d_gene: TRBD2; abundance: NA; v_gene: TRBV7-3; j_gene: TRBJ2-1; CDR3aa: CASSRVWSGDYNEQFF; CDR3nt: TGTGCCAGCAGCCGGGTGTGGAGCGGGGATTACAATGAGCAGTTCTTC
d_gene: NA; abundance: NA; v_gene: TRBV9; j_gene: TRBJ1-1; CDR3aa: CASRAAGPGTEAFF; CDR3nt: TGTGCCAGCAGGGCAGCGGGGCCGGGGACTGAAGCTTTCTTT
d_gene: NA; abundance: NA; v_gene: TRBV7-2; j_gene: TRBJ2-3; CDR3aa: CASSLPSRDTQYF; CDR3nt: TGTGCCAGCAGCTTACCATCCCGGGATACGCAGTATTTT
d_gene: TRBD1; abundance: NA; v_gene: TRBV2; j_gene: TRBJ2-7; CDR3aa: CASRGQSAHEQYF; CDR3nt: TGTGCCAGCAGGGGACAGTCGGCCCACGAGCAGTACTTC
d_gene: NA; abundance: NA; v_gene: TRBV7-9; j_gene: TRBJ1-1; CDR3aa: CSSSLANPGTEAFF; CDR3nt: TGTTCCAGCAGCTTAGCGAACCCAGGGACTGAAGCTTTCTTT
d_gene: TRBD2; abundance: once; v_gene: TRBV7-2; j_gene: TRBJ2-5; CDR3aa: CASSLTRAGGQETQYF; CDR3nt: TGTGCCAGCAGCTTAACCCGAGCGGGGGGGCAAGAGACCCAGTACTTC
d_gene: NA; abundance: NA; v_gene: TRBV7-8; j_gene: TRBJ2-7; CDR3aa: CASSLQTGGGEQYF; CDR3nt: TGTGCCAGCAGCTTACAGACTGGGGGCGGCGAGCAGTACTTC
d_gene: NA; abundance: NA; v_gene: TRBV27; j_gene: TRBJ2-7; CDR3aa: CASSLESSYEQYF; CDR3nt: TGTGCCAGCAGTTTGGAGAGCTCCTACGAGCAGTACTTC
d_gene: NA; abundance: NA; v_gene: TRBV30; j_gene: TRBJ1-1; CDR3aa: CAGGGRDEAFF; CDR3nt: TGTGCCGGGGGGGGGCGAGATGAAGCTTTCTTT
d_gene: TRBD1; abundance: NA; v_gene: TRBV5-6; j_gene: TRBJ1-4; CDR3aa: CASTTSGTGYEKLFF; CDR3nt: TGTGCCAGCACTACCTCGGGGACAGGCTATGAAAAACTGTTTTTT
d_gene: NA; abundance: NA; v_gene: TRBV23-1; j_gene: TRBJ2-7; CDR3aa: CASSRTGTGDEQYF; CDR3nt: TGCGCCAGCAGTCGTACAGGGACCGGGGACGAGCAGTACTTC
d_gene: NA; abundance: NA; v_gene: TRBV6-5; j_gene: TRBJ2-7; CDR3aa: CASRTGGTGVYEQYF; CDR3nt: TGTGCCAGCAGGACTGGAGGGACCGGAGTCTACGAGCAGTACTTC
d_gene: NA; abundance: few; v_gene: TRBV6-1; j_gene: TRBJ2-7; CDR3aa: CASSEQGGNYEQYF; CDR3nt: TGTGCCAGCAGTGAACAGGGTGGAAACTACGAGCAGTACTTC
d_gene: NA; abundance: NA; v_gene: TRBV7-9; j_gene: TRBJ1-5; CDR3aa: CASSPTGNQPQHF; CDR3nt: TGTGCCAGCAGCCCCACGGGAAATCAGCCCCAGCATTTT
d_gene: NA; abundance: NA; v_gene: TRBV28; j_gene: TRBJ2-7; CDR3aa: CASSFAQGGYEQYF; CDR3nt: TGTGCCAGCAGTTTTGCGCAGGGTGGGTACGAGCAGTACTTC
d_gene: NA; abundance: few; v_gene: TRBV6-5; j_gene: TRBJ2-7; CDR3aa: CASSSTGGTYEQYF; CDR3nt: TGTGCCAGCAGTTCGACAGGTGGAACCTACGAGCAGTACTTC
d_gene: TRBD1; abundance: NA; v_gene: TRBV10-3; j_gene: TRBJ1-5; CDR3aa: CASGTDYQPQHF; CDR3nt: TGTGCCAGCGGGACAGATTATCAGCCCCAGCATTTT
d_gene: NA; abundance: NA; v_gene: TRBV2; j_gene: TRBJ1-5; CDR3aa: CASSEGTGLQHF; CDR3nt: TGTGCCAGCAGTGAAGGAACAGGGCTACAGCATTTT
d_gene: NA; abundance: NA; v_gene: TRBV29-1; j_gene: TRBJ1-2; CDR3aa: CSVGFPGGKYGYTF; CDR3nt: TGCAGCGTTGGGTTTCCGGGGGGCAAATATGGCTACACCTTC
d_gene: TRBD1; abundance: NA; v_gene: TRBV6-5; j_gene: TRBJ1-4; CDR3aa: CASSSDRGGFREKLFF; CDR3nt: TGTGCCAGCAGTTCAGACAGGGGAGGATTTAGGGAAAAACTGTTTTTT
d_gene: NA; abundance: NA; v_gene: TRBV5-1; j_gene: TRBJ2-3; CDR3aa: CASSSSRVGTDTQYF; CDR3nt: TGCGCCAGCAGCTCCTCTCGGGTAGGCACAGATACGCAGTATTTT
d_gene: NA; abundance: NA; v_gene: TRBV11-3; j_gene: TRBJ2-7; CDR3aa: CASSLGAEGSYEQYF; CDR3nt: TGTGCCAGCAGCTTAGGTGCCGAGGGCTCCTACGAGCAGTACTTC
d_gene: NA; abundance: few; v_gene: TRBV30; j_gene: TRBJ1-3; CDR3aa: CAWSVQVAVSSGNTIYF; CDR3nt: TGTGCCTGGAGTGTACAGGTCGCGGTGAGCTCTGGAAACACCATATATTTT
d_gene: NA; abundance: NA; v_gene: TRBV6-5; j_gene: TRBJ2-4; CDR3aa: CASSPRGVNKNIQYF; CDR3nt: TGTGCCAGCAGTCCCAGGGGCGTCAATAAAAACATTCAGTACTTC
d_gene: NA; abundance: NA; v_gene: TRBV6-1; j_gene: TRBJ1-1; CDR3aa: CASSDGEAFF; CDR3nt: TGTGCCAGCAGTGACGGTGAAGCTTTCTTT
d_gene: NA; abundance: NA; v_gene: TRBV29-1; j_gene: TRBJ1-1; CDR3aa: CSGGSGVQTEAFF; CDR3nt: TGCAGCGGGGGTAGCGGTGTACAGACTGAAGCTTTCTTT
d_gene: TRBD1; abundance: NA; v_gene: TRBV13; j_gene: TRBJ1-1; CDR3aa: CASSQRTGWDTEAFF; CDR3nt: TGTGCCAGCAGCCAAAGGACAGGGTGGGACACTGAAGCTTTCTTT
d_gene: NA; abundance: NA; v_gene: TRBV19; j_gene: TRBJ2-7; CDR3aa: CASSGETYEQYF; CDR3nt: TGTGCCAGTAGCGGGGAGACCTACGAGCAGTACTTC
d_gene: NA; abundance: NA; v_gene: TRBV10-3; j_gene: TRBJ1-2; CDR3aa: CAITLTGNYGYTF; CDR3nt: TGTGCCATCACCCTAACAGGGAACTATGGCTACACCTTC
d_gene: TRBD1; abundance: NA; v_gene: TRBV30; j_gene: TRBJ1-5; CDR3aa: CAWTTGVGNQPQHF; CDR3nt: TGTGCCTGGACTACAGGGGTTGGCAATCAGCCCCAGCATTTT